The 10 T cell receptor beta chains given below trace back to one sample, sequenced in a study of blood T cell repertoires in COVID-19. Repertoires were generated with immunoSEQ multiplex PCR, while TCRdb's copy carries only in-frame clones and drops some. The sample yields approximately 90,000 clones, approximately 90% seen once. Sequencing input: peripheral blood. The receptors here all came from a man aged 60-69 years with acute or convalescent COVID-19.

The rearrangement uses TRBV9 and TRBJ1-3; D gene unclear. CDR1 is SGDLS, CDR2 YYNGEE, per germline. Trimming cost V 6 bases and J 4 bases, with 8 bases left between them. The CDR3 extends over 12 amino acids. The CDR3 DNA follows: TGTGCCAGCAAAGCCTCCGGAAACACCATATATTTT. As protein: CASKASGNTIYF.

This rearrangement joins TRBV14 to TRBJ2-4; TRBD2 is a possible D gene (5 bases). The germline V gene has CDR1 SGHDN and CDR2 FVKESK. This CDR3 is 17 amino acids long. Deletions cut 1 base from V and 1 base from J, with 14 bases between. CDR3 in DNA: TGTGCCAGCAGCCAAGGAGGCTCCCGAGGGGCCAAAAACATTCAGTACTTC. It is translated as CASSQGGSRGAKNIQYF.

The chain recombines TRBV9 with TRBJ1-1; the D gene is possibly TRBD1 (5 bases). CDR1 SGDLS and CDR2 YYNGEE come from the germline V gene. CDR3 length: 13 residues. V lost 3 bases to trimming and J lost 4 bases, with 10 bases between them. CDR3: CASSGQGSTEAFF. CDR3 nucleotide sequence: TGTGCCAGCAGCGGTCAGGGATCCACTGAAGCTTTCTTT.

The chain combines TRBV29-1 with TRBJ2-7, with D uncertain. In germline, CDR1 is SQVTM, CDR2 ANQGSEA. The CDR3 is 12 residues long. With 4 bases removed from V and 2 bases from J, the gap between germline ends came to 9 bases. The CDR3 is CSVGHLPYEQYF. DNA for the CDR3: TGCAGCGTTGGACACCTTCCCTACGAGCAGTACTTC.

This clone showed up just a few times. The CDR3 nucleotides are TGTGCCACCAGTGACGGGACAGCTAACACTGAAGCTTTCTTT. It codes for CATSDGTANTEAFF. This sequence joins TRBV24-1 and TRBJ1-1; 7 nucleotides align to TRBD1. The junction had 3 bases not matched to a gene; V was cut back by 4 bases and J by 2 bases. The CDR3 has 14 amino acids. CDR1 and CDR2 from the germline V gene are KGHDR and SFDVKD.

The genes are TRBV9 and TRBJ1-1; 7 positions agree with TRBD1. The CDR3 runs 14 residues. Losses at the gene ends were 4 bases for V and 3 bases for J; bases not matched to a gene: 6. Germline values: CDR1 SGDLS, CDR2 YYNGEE. The DNA for the CDR3 is TGTGCCAGCAGCTTCAGAGACAGGGACACTGAAGCTTTCTTT. Translating it yields CASSFRDRDTEAFF.

The chain joins TRBV3-1 (or the pseudogene TRBV3-2) to TRBJ1-2; 7 bases line up with TRBD1. CDR1 is LGHDT, CDR2 YNNKEL, per germline (reference sequence). The V segment lost 3 bases and the J segment 7 bases; nucleotides outside the gene matches: 14. There are 16 residues in the CDR3. The CDR3 DNA is TGTGCCAGCAGCCATCTATCCAGGGGGTTGAGCGGTGGCTACACCTTC. Translating it yields CASSHLSRGLSGGYTF.

The rearrangement joins TRBV3-1 (or the pseudogene TRBV3-2) to TRBJ2-7; 8 bases are a match to TRBD2. CDR3 length: 16 amino acids. V shed 4 bases, J shed 0 bases, and the junction held 8 bases outside the gene matches. Germline-derived CDR1 and CDR2 are LGHDT and YNNKEL (reference sequence). In DNA form, the CDR3 reads TGTGCCAGCAGCCTACTCCTAGCGGGCATCTCCTACGAGCAGTACTTC. Protein sequence: CASSLLLAGISYEQYF.

The V call is TRBV29-1, the J call TRBJ1-2; possible D gene TRBD1, 5 bases. Trimming cost V 7 bases and J 8 bases, with 17 bases left between them. Looked up from germline, CDR1 is SQVTM and CDR2 is ANQGSEA. The CDR3 runs to 12 residues. The CDR3 reads CSDGRRGGGYTF. CDR3 DNA: TGCAGCGACGGAAGGAGGGGAGGGGGCTACACCTTC. The whole variable domain, remainder taken from reference TRBV29-1 and TRBJ1-2, is SAVISQKPSRDICQRGTSLTIQCQVDSQVTMMFWYRQQPGQSLTLIATANQGSEATYESGFVIDKFPISRPNLTFSTLTVSNMSPEDSSIYLCSDGRRGGGYTFGSGTRLTVV.

The chain has TRBV6-5 and TRBJ1-2, with D maybe TRBD1 (6 bases). The CDR3 sequence is 12 residues long. CDR1 is MNHEY and CDR2 is SVGAGI in the germline V gene. V was pared by 4 bases and J by 13 bases, with 16 bases between. Here the CDR3 reads CASSSRGASATF. The CDR3 DNA is TGTGCCAGCAGTTCCCGGGGGGCGTCTGCCACCTTC.